These 30 T cell receptor beta chains were sequenced from one sample in a study of breast tumors, draining lymph nodes, adjacent tissues. TCRdb fed the multiplex PCR reads into MiXCR, producing one record per CDR3 protein. This sample has about 230,000 distinct CDR3 sequences; approximately 31% occur once, and the top ten carry over 1.1%. Breast cancer patients provided tissue from their axillary draining lymph nodes. The specimen sequenced was axillary lymph node tissue. The receptor set was obtained from a female donor with breast cancer. Some clones in this sample may be carry-over from other donors' samples.

At least ten counts were recorded for this clonotype. The J gene is TRBJ1-6, the V gene TRBV5-1, with unresolved D. CDR3 length: 15 residues. Deletions cut 0 bases from V and 6 bases from J, with 10 bases between. Germline-derived CDR1 and CDR2 are SGHRS and YFSETQ. The CDR3 coding sequence is TGCGCCAGCAGCTTGGTGGCTCAGAGTAATTCACCCCTCCACTTT. Translation: CASSLVAQSNSPLHF.

The CDR3 DNA sequence: TGTGCCAGCAGTTACGTGGCAGGGAACACTGAAGCTTTCTTT. Residues: CASSYVAGNTEAFF. The chain has TRBV6-6 and TRBJ1-1; D is unresolved. The CDR3 totals 14 residues. Trimming left V 2 bases short and J 1 base short, with 8 bases between. The germline gives CDR1 MNHNY, CDR2 SVGAGI (reference sequence).

This clonotype appeared a few times. The rearrangement joins TRBV2 to TRBJ1-1, with D unclear. This CDR3 region has 16 residues. Germline loops: CDR1 SNHLY, CDR2 FYNNEI. Trimming took off 0 bases at V and 3 bases at J, with 14 bases between the two ends. The CDR3 loop is CASSEATGIGDTEAFF. CDR3 bases: TGTGCCAGCAGTGAAGCGACGGGGATCGGGGACACTGAAGCTTTCTTT.

This clonotype appeared many times. The V and J genes are TRBV30 and TRBJ2-5; 10 positions agree with TRBD2. CDR1 and CDR2 (germline): GTSNPN, SVGIG (reference sequence). The CDR3 is 13 residues long. J was trimmed by 5 bases and V by 6 bases; bases with no gene match: 6. In nucleotides, the CDR3 is TGTGCCTGCTCCGGGACTAGCGTTGAGACCCAGTACTTC. Translated: CACSGTSVETQYF.

This clonotype was picked up many times. The CDR3 nucleotides read TGTGCCAGCAGCGTAGGGGAACTAGCGGGAGGGCGAGAGACCCAGTACTTC. Translated: CASSVGELAGGRETQYF. The chain has TRBV9 and TRBJ2-5, with TRBD2 matching over 13 bases. Losses at the gene ends were 0 bases for V and 4 bases for J; bases not matched to a gene: 6. The CDR3 loop spans 17 amino acids. Germline V gene sequence: CDR1 SGDLS, CDR2 YYNGEE.

This clonotype was seen many times. The CDR3 DNA follows: TGTGCCAGCAGCTTACTAGCGGGGGGAAGGGGCTCCTACGAGCAGTACTTC. It specifies CASSLLAGGRGSYEQYF. This chain joins TRBV11-2 and TRBJ2-7; 11 nucleotides match TRBD2. J gave up 0 bases and V 2 bases, and 6 bases lay outside the gene matches. CDR3 length: 17 amino acids. CDR1 SGHAT and CDR2 FQNNGV come from the germline V gene.

Many counts were recorded for this clonotype. J is TRBJ2-1 and V is TRBV11-3, with D maybe TRBD2 (5 bases). This CDR3 has 13 amino acids. Looked up from germline, CDR1 is SGHNT and CDR2 is YENEEA. The germline V and J ends were trimmed by 5 bases and 5 bases, with 10 bases remaining between them. The CDR3 coding sequence is TGTGCCAGCAGCCTCGGACTCGACAATGAGCAGTTCTTC. Translated, it gives CASSLGLDNEQFF.

The chain links TRBV29-1 to TRBJ2-5; D not certain. CDR3 size: 12 residues. V was clipped by 6 bases and J by 5 bases, with 13 bases between them. Germline V gene sequence: CDR1 SQVTM, CDR2 ANQGSEA. Here the CDR3 DNA reads TGCAGCGTCAGCCGGGTCCACGAGACCCAGTACTTC. It translates to CSVSRVHETQYF.

This clonotype was found a few times. The J gene is TRBJ2-7, the V gene TRBV5-5; TRBD2 agrees at 15 bases. The CDR3 has 19 amino acids. Germline V gene data show CDR1 as SGHKS and CDR2 as YYEKEE (reference sequence). Trimming cost V 4 bases and J 4 bases; bases outside gene matches: 15. CDR3 sequence reads: CASSPSAPGLAGGGYEQYF. DNA for the CDR3: TGTGCCAGCAGCCCATCAGCTCCGGGACTAGCGGGAGGTGGGTACGAGCAGTACTTC.

Only a few counts were recorded for this clonotype. V and J are TRBV27 and TRBJ1-1, with 7 bases aligning to TRBD1. Germline V gene data show CDR1 as MNHEY and CDR2 as SMNVEV (reference sequence). There are 14 residues in the CDR3. V trimming: 6 bases; J trimming: 4 bases; junction bases outside the gene matches: 8. CDR3 in amino acids: CASSWTGESTEAFF. In DNA form, the CDR3 reads TGTGCCAGCAGCTGGACAGGCGAGTCCACTGAAGCTTTCTTT.

This rearrangement joins TRBV27 to TRBJ2-2; the match to TRBD2 covers 9 bases. CDR1 and CDR2 (germline): MNHEY, SMNVEV (reference sequence). Trimming removed 4 bases from V and 3 bases from J; junction bases left unmatched: 9. The CDR3 has 17 residues. CDR3 loop: CASSSSGRLADTGELFF. CDR3 in DNA: TGTGCCAGCAGTTCCTCAGGGAGACTAGCGGACACCGGGGAGCTGTTTTTT.

Ten or more counts support this clonotype. The chain combines TRBV10-2 with TRBJ2-5; D call uncertain. The CDR3 contains 11 residues. V lost 1 base, J lost 5 bases, and 2 bases lay in between. The germline V gene has CDR1 WSHSY and CDR2 SAAADI. The CDR3 coding sequence is TGCGCCAGCAGTGAGTATGAGACCCAGTACTTC. Translating gives CASSEYETQYF.

This clonotype was observed many times. This chain joins TRBV11-2 and TRBJ2-1; TRBD2 aligns across 9 bases. With V trimmed by 1 base and J by 0 bases, 4 bases remained unmatched. The V gene's germline CDR1 is SGHAT and CDR2 FQNNGV. This CDR3 region has 17 residues. CDR3 loop: CASSLGLAESSYNEQFF. Here the CDR3 DNA reads TGTGCCAGCAGCTTAGGACTAGCGGAGAGCTCCTACAATGAGCAGTTCTTC.

Ten or more counts support this clonotype. The chain uses TRBV2 and TRBJ2-7, with 15 bases identical to TRBD2. CDR1 and CDR2 from the germline V gene are SNHLY and FYNNEI. V shed 8 bases and J 6 bases; nucleotides not matched to a gene: 2. This CDR3 is 13 amino acids long. The CDR3 spells CASAGLAGGEQYF. DNA of the CDR3: TGTGCCAGCGCGGGACTAGCGGGAGGCGAGCAGTACTTC.

A remark on this clonotype: This CDR3 is missing its conserved last phenylalanine or tryptophan, likely due to a read error. The DNA is omitted, as the CDR3 cannot be located on it reliably, and the CDR3 follows TCRdb's listing. J is TRBJ1-3 and V is TRBV10-3. The CDR3 is 8 residues long, counting both termini. The germline gives CDR1 ENHRY, CDR2 SYGVKD. The CDR3 spells CAISESTA.

There are many counts of this clonotype. V is TRBV3-1 and J is TRBJ2-2, with 13 bases lining up with TRBD2. Germline lookup yields CDR1 LGHDT and CDR2 YNNKEL (reference sequence). The CDR3 length is 15 residues. The V segment lost 1 base and the J segment 8 bases; nucleotides outside the gene matches: 1. As DNA, the CDR3 is TGTGCCAGCAGCCAAGGGGGACTAGCGGGAGGGGAGCTGTTTTTT. It is translated as CASSQGGLAGGELFF. The complete variable domain, with remaining parts taken from reference TRBV3-1 and TRBJ2-2, reads DTAVSQTPKYLVTQMGNDKSIKCEQNLGHDTMYWYKQDSKKFLKIMFSYNNKELIINETVPNRFSPKSPDKAHLNLHINSLELGDSAVYFCASSQGGLAGGELFFGEGSRLTVL.

The table lists this clonotype with a count of one. The rearrangement uses TRBV30 and TRBJ1-3; D is perhaps TRBD1 (5 bases). V lost 2 bases to trimming and J lost 5 bases, with 13 bases between them. The CDR3 contains 14 residues. Looked up from germline, CDR1 is GTSNPN and CDR2 is SVGIG (reference sequence). The DNA for the CDR3 is TGTGCCTGGAGTCCCCAGGGCCGCAGAAACACCATATATTTT. As protein: CAWSPQGRRNTIYF.

This clonotype has just one count. The J gene is TRBJ2-3, the V gene TRBV7-8; possible D gene TRBD2, 6 bases. The germline CDR1 and CDR2 sequences are SGHVS and FQNEAQ. The CDR3 covers 12 residues. V lost 5 bases to trimming and J lost 8 bases, with 11 bases between them. The CDR3 region is CASSGVGGTQYF. In DNA form, the CDR3 reads TGTGCCAGCAGCGGGGTGGGAGGTACGCAGTATTTT.

The J gene is TRBJ2-2, the V gene TRBV7-2, with D hard to call. Looked up from germline, CDR1 is SGHTA and CDR2 is FQGNSA. V shed 5 bases and J shed 6 bases, with 7 bases lying between them. The CDR3 has 12 residues. The CDR3 DNA reads as TGTGCCAGCAGCCTACCCCCCGGGGAGCTGTTTTTT. This codes for CASSLPPGELFF.

This clonotype was picked up many times. This chain joins TRBV20-1 and TRBJ2-7, with D possibly TRBD2 on 6 matching bases. CDR1 and CDR2 from the germline V gene are DFQATT and SNEGSKA (reference sequence). Trimming took 2 bases from V and 3 from J, leaving 17 bases between them. The CDR3 runs to 15 residues. The CDR3 reads CSARISSGRSYEQYF. Here the CDR3 DNA reads TGCAGTGCTAGAATTTCCTCCGGGAGAAGCTACGAGCAGTACTTC.

The table lists this clonotype with many counts. V usage is TRBV7-9 and J usage is TRBJ2-3; tentative D call: TRBD2 (6 bases). V lost 1 base and J 2 bases, leaving 10 bases between the germline ends. Germline CDR1 SEHNR, CDR2 FQNEAQ (reference sequence). The CDR3 is 15 amino acids. In DNA form, the CDR3 reads TGTGCCAGCAGCTTAGGGGCGGGACCCACAGATACGCAGTATTTT. This translates into CASSLGAGPTDTQYF.

The table lists this clonotype with a count of one. A much larger clone differs by one base, so this may be a read error. V is TRBV7-2 and J is TRBJ2-2; 9 bases align to TRBD2. V was clipped by 0 bases and J by 6 bases; unmatched bases: 8. The CDR3 consists of 17 residues. Germline CDR1 and CDR2: SGHTA and FQGNSA. CDR3 DNA: TGTGCCAGCAGCTTAGCGCCGGCGGGAGGGCCGTCCGGGGAGCTGTTTTTT. This codes for CASSLAPAGGPSGELFF.

The gene calls are TRBV20-1 and TRBJ1-2; TRBD1 aligns across 9 bases. This CDR3 comprises 14 residues. The junction had 4 bases not matched to a gene; V was cut back by 3 bases and J by 2 bases. In germline, CDR1 is DFQATT, CDR2 SNEGSKA (reference sequence). The DNA of the CDR3 is TGCAGTGCTAGCCCTACAGGGGGCAACTATGGCTACACCTTC. It codes for CSASPTGGNYGYTF.

The chain combines TRBV20-1 with TRBJ1-4, with a tentative D call TRBD1 (5 bases). V shed 7 bases and J shed 6 bases, with 15 bases lying between them. The CDR3 is 13 amino acids. The germline V gene encodes CDR1 DFQATT and CDR2 SNEGSKA (reference sequence). CDR3: CSVSRGRHEKLFF. The CDR3, as DNA: TGCAGTGTCTCAAGGGGTAGGCATGAAAAACTGTTTTTT.

There are a few counts of this clonotype. A much larger clone lies one base from this, so it may be a read error. The CDR3, as DNA: TGCAGTGCTAGTCTTCGGGACAGGGGGACCGACGAGCAGTACTTC. Translation: CSASLRDRGTDEQYF. The chain is built from TRBV20-1 and TRBJ2-7; 11 bases agree with TRBD1. CDR1 and CDR2 (germline): DFQATT, SNEGSKA (reference sequence). The trim removed 3 bases at V and 5 bases at J, leaving 9 bases unmatched. CDR3 size: 15 residues.

This clonotype was seen many times. The chain is built from TRBV20-1 and TRBJ2-7; D unresolved. In germline, CDR1 is DFQATT, CDR2 SNEGSKA (reference sequence). The V and J ends lost 4 bases and 0 bases respectively, with 10 bases between them. CDR3 size: 13 residues. The CDR3 reads CSATPDGSYEQYF. CDR3 coding DNA: TGCAGTGCTACACCGGACGGCTCCTACGAGCAGTACTTC.

In regard to this clonotype: At one end the junction does not follow the germline gene, possibly because of a read error. This rearrangement joins TRBV28 to TRBJ2-1, with 12 positions matching TRBD2. This CDR3 comprises 14 residues. Germline V gives CDR1 MDHEN, CDR2 SYDVKM. The CDR3 nucleotides are TGTGCCACCTATCCGGGACTAGCGGGTAATGAGCGGTTCTTC. This gives the protein CATYPGLAGNERFF. Complete variable domain (other parts from reference TRBV28 and TRBJ2-1): DVKVTQSSRYLVKRTGEKVFLECVQDMDHENMFWYRQDPGLGLRLIYFSYDVKMKEKGDIPEGYSVSREKKERFSLILESASTNQTSMYLCATYPGLAGNERFFGPGTRLTVL.

With regard to this clonotype: This may be a read error, as it is one base from a much larger clone. The V call is TRBV7-3, the J call TRBJ2-1, with 10 bases that match TRBD2. CDR3 length equals 17 residues. Germline values: CDR1 SGHTA, CDR2 FQGTGA. The V and J ends lost 2 bases and 11 bases, in that order; junction bases with no gene match: 15. CDR3 loop: CASSLLPSGRSGNQQFF. In nucleotides, the CDR3 is TGTGCCAGCAGCTTACTTCCTAGCGGGAGATCAGGAAATCAGCAGTTCTTC.

The rearrangement joins TRBV3-1 to TRBJ1-1, with D tentatively TRBD1 (5 bases). V lost 4 bases to trimming and J lost 1 base, with 10 bases between them. The CDR3 covers 14 residues. The germline CDR1 and CDR2 sequences are LGHDT and YNNKEL (reference sequence). The CDR3 region is CASSPYDRNTEAFF. DNA of the CDR3: TGTGCCAGCAGCCCCTACGACAGGAACACTGAAGCTTTCTTT.

The J gene is TRBJ2-5, the V gene TRBV20-1, with 12 bases identical to TRBD2. Germline trimming cut 6 bases from V and 3 bases from J; bases unmatched to any gene: 5. The CDR3 covers 14 residues. Per the germline V gene, CDR1 is DFQATT and CDR2 is SNEGSKA (reference sequence). CDR3 residues: CSATGLAGKETQYF. DNA of the CDR3: TGCAGTGCCACGGGACTAGCGGGCAAAGAGACCCAGTACTTC.